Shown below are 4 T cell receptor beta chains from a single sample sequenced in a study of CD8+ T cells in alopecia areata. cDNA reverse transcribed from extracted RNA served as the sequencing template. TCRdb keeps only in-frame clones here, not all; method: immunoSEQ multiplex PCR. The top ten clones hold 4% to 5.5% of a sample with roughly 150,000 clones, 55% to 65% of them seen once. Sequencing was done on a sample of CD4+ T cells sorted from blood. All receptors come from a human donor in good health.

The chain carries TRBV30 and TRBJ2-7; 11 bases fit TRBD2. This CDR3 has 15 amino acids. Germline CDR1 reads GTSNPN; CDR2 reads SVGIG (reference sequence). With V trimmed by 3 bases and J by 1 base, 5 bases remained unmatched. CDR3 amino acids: CAWSPGLAASYEQYF. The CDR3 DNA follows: TGTGCCTGGAGCCCGGGACTAGCGGCTTCCTACGAGCAGTACTTC.

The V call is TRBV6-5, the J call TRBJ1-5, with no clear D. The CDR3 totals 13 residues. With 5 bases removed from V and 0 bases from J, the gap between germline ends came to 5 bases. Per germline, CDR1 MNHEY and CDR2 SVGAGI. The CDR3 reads CASSLVSNQPQHF. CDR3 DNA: TGTGCCAGCAGTCTCGTTAGCAATCAGCCCCAGCATTTT.

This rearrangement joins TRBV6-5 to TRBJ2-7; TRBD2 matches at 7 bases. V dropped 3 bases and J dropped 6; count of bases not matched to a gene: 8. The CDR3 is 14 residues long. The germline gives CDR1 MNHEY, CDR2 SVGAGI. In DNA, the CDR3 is TGTGCCAGCAGTTATTCTAGCGGTCTTGGCGAGCAGTACTTC. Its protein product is CASSYSSGLGEQYF.

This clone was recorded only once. The CDR3 DNA reads as TGCAGCGTTGCGGAGGGCGTCGGGACTAGCGGTTACAATGAGCAGTTCTTC. Protein product: CSVAEGVGTSGYNEQFF. J is TRBJ2-1 and V is TRBV29-1, with 11 nucleotides matching TRBD2. J was trimmed by 4 bases and V by 4 bases; bases with no gene match: 12. From germline, CDR1 is SQVTM and CDR2 ANQGSEA. The CDR3 is made up of 17 amino acids.